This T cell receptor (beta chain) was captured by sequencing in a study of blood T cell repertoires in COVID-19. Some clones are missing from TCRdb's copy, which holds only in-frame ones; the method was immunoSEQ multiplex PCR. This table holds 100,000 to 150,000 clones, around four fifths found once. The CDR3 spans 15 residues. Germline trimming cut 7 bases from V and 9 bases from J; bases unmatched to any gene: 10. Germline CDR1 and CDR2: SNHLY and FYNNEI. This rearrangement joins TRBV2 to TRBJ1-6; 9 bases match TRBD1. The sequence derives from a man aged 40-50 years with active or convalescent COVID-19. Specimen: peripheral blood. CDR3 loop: CASTLEGQGISPLHF. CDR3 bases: TGTGCCAGCACTCTAGAGGGACAGGGAATTTCACCCCTCCACTTT.